This T cell receptor (beta chain) emerged from a study of T cells in localized non-small cell lung cancer (dated by TCRdb to the early 2020s). A note on the overall study: The study examined T cell repertoires in 236 patients with early-stage NSCLC and compared tumors with uninvolved tumor-adjacent lungs. The cohort was made up of approximately 250 treatment-naive NSCLC patients whose localized lung tumors had been resected. A mean age of around 66 years was recorded for the NSCLC patients, of whom 120 to 150 were male and about 100 were female. Study-level results and caveats: A median of 57 of the top 100 tumor clones turned up in the paired uninvolved adjacent lung, and fewer than 35 of those clones also ranked among the top 100 of that same adjacent lung. Because multi-region tumor sequencing was not done, intratumor heterogeneity could not be ruled out. Uninvolved tumor-adjacent lung showed the highest T cell clonality, higher than tumor, which suggests more focused antigenic responses in the adjacent lung. Because the study design was exploratory, TCR variables were selected using unadjusted p-values without false-discovery rate correction. Longer overall survival was associated with higher T cell density in blood, whereas shorter survival was associated with higher clonality in adjacent lung.

The immunoSEQ Assay was used to sequence TCR beta CDR3 regions from DNA. Under the source paper's analysis protocol: T cell density was computed as TCR beta template counts normalized to usable DNA estimated by amplifying housekeeping genes. The preseqR package was used to estimate richness by extrapolating to 400,000 templates for PBMC samples and to 120,000 templates for tissue samples. Clonality was defined as one minus Pielou's evenness. To identify tissue-enriched TCRs, differential abundance testing was run on productive amino-acid clonotypes with a minimum total count of 5 and an alpha of 0.1. Repertoire overlap between compartments was quantified with the Jaccard Index and Morisita Overlap Index. GLIPH clustered TCR beta CDR3s with public tetramer-defined viral CDR3s; viral motifs required at least three viral sequences plus V-gene enrichment. TCRdb holds this immuneACCESS table with in-frame rearrangements only. Some clones are missing; in checked studies, unresolved V genes explain under half, and the rest has no known cause. For V, J and clone size, that table is used; D and trimming come from the DNA. The sample records over 45,000 clones, around 77% of which are singletons. The ten most abundant clones make up roughly a sixth of the sample.

Unmatched junction bases come to 13, with V trimmed by 4 bases and J by 7 bases. For CDR1 and CDR2, the germline V gene lists SGDLS and YYNGEE. The CDR3 holds 15 amino acids from the cysteine to the phenylalanine. Kept here is only the CDR3 DNA, which spans 45 bases and is read in frame from base 1. At diagnosis, peripheral blood, uninvolved tumor-adjacent lung and tumor were collected and stored as a combination of fresh-frozen and FFPE material. Blood samples were analyzed as peripheral blood mononuclear cells for TCR repertoire profiling. This clone has only a few counts. It has no known antigen specificity. Base qualities are not recorded, but no much larger clone differs from it by a single base.

The input for sequencing was peripheral blood, taken before any cancer treatment. The chain joins TRBV9 to TRBJ1-1, with 7 junctional bases fitting TRBD1. The sequence was collected from a man aged 35-75 years with stage I squamous cell lung carcinoma. The CDR3 protein: CASSRGRGGSNEAFF. The nucleotide sequence is TGTGCCAGCAGCCGGGGGAGAGGGGGCTCCAATGAAGCTTTCTTT.